This TCR beta chain appears in the sequencing data of a study of Graves' ophthalmopathy and Graves' hyperthyroidism. Findings of the study overall: In blood appeared most of the expanded thyroid clonotypes whose frequency exceeded 0.001.

Trimming stripped 6 bases from V and 2 bases from J, with 17 bases between. The CDR3 has 15 residues. The germline V gene encodes CDR1 MNHEY and CDR2 SMNVEV (reference sequence). RNA transcripts yielded amplified TCR beta CDR3 regions. The workflow started with a first-round RT-PCR run with HTBI primers and then moved on to a second-round multiplex PCR. TCRdb recomputed calls from the multiplex PCR reads with MiXCR, one row per CDR3 protein. This sample has hundreds of thousands of distinct CDR3 sequences; roughly 20% occur once, and the top ten carry roughly 6.9%. About this clonotype itself: Its antigen is still unknown.

A follow-up of 18 months without ophthalmopathy meant that hyperthyroidism was stable. Ages of hyperthyroidism patients ran from 18 to 65, and their diagnoses were new, under 2 months' duration. The sequencing input was peripheral blood. The TCR was taken from a young woman with stable Graves' hyperthyroidism. Some clones in this sample may be carry-over from other donors' samples. The chain uses TRBV27 and TRBJ2-7, with D possibly being TRBD2 (6 bases). Here the CDR3 DNA reads TGTGCCAGCAGCTCCCGCGGGGACGCGGCCTACGAGCAGTACTTC. Translated: CASSSRGDAAYEQYF.